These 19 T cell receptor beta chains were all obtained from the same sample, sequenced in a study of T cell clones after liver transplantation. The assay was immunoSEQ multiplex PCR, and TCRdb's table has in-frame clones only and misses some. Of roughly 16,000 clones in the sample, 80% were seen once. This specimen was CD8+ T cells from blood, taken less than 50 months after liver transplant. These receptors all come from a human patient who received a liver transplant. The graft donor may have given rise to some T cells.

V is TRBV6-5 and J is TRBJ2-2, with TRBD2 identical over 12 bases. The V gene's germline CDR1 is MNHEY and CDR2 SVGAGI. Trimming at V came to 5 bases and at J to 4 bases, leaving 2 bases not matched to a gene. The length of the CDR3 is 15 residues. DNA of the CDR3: TGTGCCAGCAGTCTAGCGGGAGGGATCACCGGGGAGCTGTTTTTT. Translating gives CASSLAGGITGELFF.

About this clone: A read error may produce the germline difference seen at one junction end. CDR3 DNA: TGTGCCAGCAGCCCTGGAACAGGGGAGGTCGAGCAGTATTTC. This sequence encodes CASSPGTGEVEQYF. The chain recombines TRBV7-9 with TRBJ2-7; possibly TRBD1 for D (7 bases). CDR3 size: 14 residues. Per germline, CDR1 SEHNR and CDR2 FQNEAQ (reference sequence).

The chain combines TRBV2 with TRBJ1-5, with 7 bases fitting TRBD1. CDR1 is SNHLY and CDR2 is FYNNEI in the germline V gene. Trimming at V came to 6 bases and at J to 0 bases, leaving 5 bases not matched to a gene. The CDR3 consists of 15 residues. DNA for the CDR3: TGTGCCAGCAGCCCCGGGACAGATAGCAATCAGCCCCAGCATTTT. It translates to CASSPGTDSNQPQHF. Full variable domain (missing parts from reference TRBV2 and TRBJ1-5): EPEVTQTPSHQVTQMGQEVILRCVPISNHLYFYWYRQILGQKVEFLVSFYNNEISEKSEIFDDQFSVERPDGSNFTLKIRSTKLEDSAMYFCASSPGTDSNQPQHFGDGTRLSIL.

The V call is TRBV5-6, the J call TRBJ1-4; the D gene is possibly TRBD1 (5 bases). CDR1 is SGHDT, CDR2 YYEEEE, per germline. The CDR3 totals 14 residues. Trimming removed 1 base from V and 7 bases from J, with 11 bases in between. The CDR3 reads CASSLIQGSEKLFF. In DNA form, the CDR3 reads TGTGCCAGCAGCTTGATCCAGGGAAGTGAAAAACTGTTTTTT. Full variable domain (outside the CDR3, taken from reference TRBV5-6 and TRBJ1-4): DAGVTQSPTHLIKTRGQQVTLRCSPKSGHDTVSWYQQALGQGPQFIFQYYEEEERQRGNFPDRFSGHQFPNYSSELNVNALLLGDSALYLCASSLIQGSEKLFFGSGTQLSVL.

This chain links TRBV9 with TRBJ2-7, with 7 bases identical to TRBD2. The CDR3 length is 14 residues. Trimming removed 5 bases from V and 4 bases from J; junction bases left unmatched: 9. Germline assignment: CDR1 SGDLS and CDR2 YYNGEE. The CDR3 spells CASRDGLVKYEQYF. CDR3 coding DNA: TGTGCCAGCAGAGATGGACTAGTCAAATACGAGCAGTACTTC.

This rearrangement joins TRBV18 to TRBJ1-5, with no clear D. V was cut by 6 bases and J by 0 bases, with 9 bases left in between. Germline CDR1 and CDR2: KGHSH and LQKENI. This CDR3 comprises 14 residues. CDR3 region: CASSPSGSNQPQHF. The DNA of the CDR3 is TGTGCCAGCTCGCCCTCGGGTAGCAATCAGCCCCAGCATTTT. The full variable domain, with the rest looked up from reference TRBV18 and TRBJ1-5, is NAGVMQNPRHLVRRRGQEARLRCSPMKGHSHVYWYRQLPEEGLKFMVYLQKENIIDESGMPKERFSAEFPKEGPSILRIQQVVRGDSAAYFCASSPSGSNQPQHFGDGTRLSIL.

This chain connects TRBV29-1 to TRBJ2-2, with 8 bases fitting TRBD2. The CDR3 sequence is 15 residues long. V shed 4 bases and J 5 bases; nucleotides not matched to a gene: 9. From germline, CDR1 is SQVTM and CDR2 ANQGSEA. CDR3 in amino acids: CSVAEREYGTGELFF. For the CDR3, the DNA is TGCAGCGTTGCAGAGCGGGAGTACGGGACCGGGGAGCTGTTTTTT.

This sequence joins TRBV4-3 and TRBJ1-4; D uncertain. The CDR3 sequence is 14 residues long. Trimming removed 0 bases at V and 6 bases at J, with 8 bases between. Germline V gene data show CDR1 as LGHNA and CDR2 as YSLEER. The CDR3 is CASSQDRVDEKLFF. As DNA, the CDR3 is TGCGCCAGCAGCCAAGACCGGGTAGATGAAAAACTGTTTTTT.

Here the CDR3 DNA reads TGTGCCAGCAGCGTCAGCGGGGAGAACAATGAGCAGTTCTTC. Its translation is CASSVSGENNEQFF. The gene calls are TRBV9 and TRBJ2-1; the match to TRBD2 covers 7 bases. The CDR3 is 14 amino acids. V was pared by 2 bases and J by 5 bases, with 4 bases of the junction left unmatched. The germline CDR1 and CDR2 sequences are SGDLS and YYNGEE.

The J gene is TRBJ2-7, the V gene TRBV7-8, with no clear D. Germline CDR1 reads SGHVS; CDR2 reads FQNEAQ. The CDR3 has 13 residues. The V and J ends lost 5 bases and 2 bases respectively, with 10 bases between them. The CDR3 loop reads CASSLPSAYEQYF. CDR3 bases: TGTGCCAGCAGCCTGCCGAGCGCCTACGAGCAGTACTTC.

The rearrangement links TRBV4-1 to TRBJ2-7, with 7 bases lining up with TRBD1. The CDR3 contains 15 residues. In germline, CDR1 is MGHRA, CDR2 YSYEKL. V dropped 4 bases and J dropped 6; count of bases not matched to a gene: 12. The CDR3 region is CASSPRQGEMFEQYF. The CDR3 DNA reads TGCGCCAGCAGCCCTCGACAGGGTGAGATGTTCGAGCAGTACTTC.

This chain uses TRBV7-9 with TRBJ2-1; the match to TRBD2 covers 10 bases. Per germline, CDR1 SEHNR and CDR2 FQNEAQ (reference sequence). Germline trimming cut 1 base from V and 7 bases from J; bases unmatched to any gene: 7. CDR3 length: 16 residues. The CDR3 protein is CASSLVSSGGVNEQFF. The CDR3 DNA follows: TGTGCCAGCAGCTTAGTTTCCAGCGGGGGGGTAAATGAGCAGTTCTTC.

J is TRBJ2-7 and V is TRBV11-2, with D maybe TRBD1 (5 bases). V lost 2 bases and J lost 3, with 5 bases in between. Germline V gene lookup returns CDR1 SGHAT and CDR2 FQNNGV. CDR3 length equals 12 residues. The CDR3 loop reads CASSLQGYEQYF. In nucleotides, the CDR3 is TGTGCCAGCAGCTTACAGGGCTACGAGCAGTACTTC.

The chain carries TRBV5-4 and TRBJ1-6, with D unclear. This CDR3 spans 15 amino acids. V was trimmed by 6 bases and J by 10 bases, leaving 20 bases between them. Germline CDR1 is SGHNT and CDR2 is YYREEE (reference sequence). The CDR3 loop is CASTMGEEAGSPLHF. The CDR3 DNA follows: TGTGCCAGCACCATGGGAGAAGAGGCAGGATCACCCCTCCACTTT.

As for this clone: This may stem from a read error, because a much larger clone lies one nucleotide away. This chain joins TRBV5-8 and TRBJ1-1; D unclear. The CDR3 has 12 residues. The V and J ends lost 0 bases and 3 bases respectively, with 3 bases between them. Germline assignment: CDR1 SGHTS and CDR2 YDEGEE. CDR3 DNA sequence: TGTGCCAGCAGCTTGGGGGACACTGAAGCTTTCTTT. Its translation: CASSLGDTEAFF. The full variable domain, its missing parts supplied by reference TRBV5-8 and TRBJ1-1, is EAGVTQSPTHLIKTRGQQATLRCSPISGHTSVYWYQQALGLGLQFLLWYDEGEERNRGNFPPRFSGRQFPNYSSELNVNALELEDSALYLCASSLGDTEAFFGQGTRLTVV.

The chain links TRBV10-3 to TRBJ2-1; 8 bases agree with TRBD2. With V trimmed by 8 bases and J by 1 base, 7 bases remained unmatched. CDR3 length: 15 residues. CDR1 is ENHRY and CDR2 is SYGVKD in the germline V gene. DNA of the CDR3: TGTGCCATCGGCTCTGGCGGGGGGTCCTACAATGAGCAGTTCTTC. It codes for CAIGSGGGSYNEQFF.

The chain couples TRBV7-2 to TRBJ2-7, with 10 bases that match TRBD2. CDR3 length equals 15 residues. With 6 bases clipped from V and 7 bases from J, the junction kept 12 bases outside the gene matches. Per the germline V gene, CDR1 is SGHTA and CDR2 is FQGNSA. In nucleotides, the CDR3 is TGTGCCAGCAGTTCGCGGCTAGCGGGAGAAGGAGAGCAGTACTTC. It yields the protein CASSSRLAGEGEQYF.

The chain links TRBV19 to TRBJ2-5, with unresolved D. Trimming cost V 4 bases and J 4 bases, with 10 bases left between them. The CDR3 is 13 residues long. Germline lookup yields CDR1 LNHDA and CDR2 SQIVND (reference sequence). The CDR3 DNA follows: TGTGCCAGTAGTAATGCTCCTGGAGAGACCCAGTACTTC. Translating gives CASSNAPGETQYF.

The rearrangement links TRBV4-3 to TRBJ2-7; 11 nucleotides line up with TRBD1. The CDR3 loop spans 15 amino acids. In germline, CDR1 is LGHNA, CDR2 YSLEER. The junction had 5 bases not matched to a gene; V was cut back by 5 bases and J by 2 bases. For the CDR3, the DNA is TGCGCCAGCAGCATCGGGACAGGGGGTACCTACGAGCAGTACTTC. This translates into CASSIGTGGTYEQYF.